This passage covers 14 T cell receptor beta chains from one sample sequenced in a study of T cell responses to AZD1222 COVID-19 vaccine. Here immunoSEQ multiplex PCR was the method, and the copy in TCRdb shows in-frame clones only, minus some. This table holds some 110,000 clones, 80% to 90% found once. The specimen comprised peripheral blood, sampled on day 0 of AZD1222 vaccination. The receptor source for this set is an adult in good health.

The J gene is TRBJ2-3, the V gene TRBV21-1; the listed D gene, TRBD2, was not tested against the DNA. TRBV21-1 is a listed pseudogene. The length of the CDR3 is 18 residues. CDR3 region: CASSSFIRSGGTGDTQYF. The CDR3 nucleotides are TGTGCCAGCAGCTCTTTCATACGGAGCGGGGGGACAGGAGATACGCAGTATTTT.

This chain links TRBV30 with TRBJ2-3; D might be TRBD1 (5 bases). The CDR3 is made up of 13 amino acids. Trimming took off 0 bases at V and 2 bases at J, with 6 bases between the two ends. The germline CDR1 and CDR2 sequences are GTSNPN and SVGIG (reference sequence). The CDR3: CAWSVTVTDTQYF. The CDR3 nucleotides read TGTGCCTGGAGTGTGACAGTCACAGATACGCAGTATTTT.

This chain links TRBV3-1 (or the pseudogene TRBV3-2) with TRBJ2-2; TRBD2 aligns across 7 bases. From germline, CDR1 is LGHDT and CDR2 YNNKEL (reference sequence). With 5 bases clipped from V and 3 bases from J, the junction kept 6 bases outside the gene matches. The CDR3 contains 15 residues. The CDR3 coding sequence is TGTGCCAGCAGCTTCGCGGGAGTGGACACCGGGGAGCTGTTTTTT. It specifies CASSFAGVDTGELFF.

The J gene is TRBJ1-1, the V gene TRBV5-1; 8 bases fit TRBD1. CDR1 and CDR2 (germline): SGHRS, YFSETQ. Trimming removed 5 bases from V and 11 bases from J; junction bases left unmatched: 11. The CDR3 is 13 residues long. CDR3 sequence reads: CASSLRQGWLAFF. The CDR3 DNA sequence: TGCGCCAGCAGTCTCCGACAGGGGTGGCTGGCTTTCTTT.

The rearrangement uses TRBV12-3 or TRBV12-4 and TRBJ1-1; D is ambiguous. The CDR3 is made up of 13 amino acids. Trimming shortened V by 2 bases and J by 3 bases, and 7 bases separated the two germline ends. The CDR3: CASSLTEDTEAFF. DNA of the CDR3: TGTGCCAGCAGTTTAACCGAAGACACTGAAGCTTTCTTT.

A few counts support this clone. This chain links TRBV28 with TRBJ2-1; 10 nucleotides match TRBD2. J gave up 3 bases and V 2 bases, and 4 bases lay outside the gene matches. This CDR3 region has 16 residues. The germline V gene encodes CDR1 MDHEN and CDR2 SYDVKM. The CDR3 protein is CASSLPTSGNYNEQFF. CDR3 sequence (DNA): TGTGCCAGCAGTTTACCCACTAGCGGGAACTACAATGAGCAGTTCTTC.

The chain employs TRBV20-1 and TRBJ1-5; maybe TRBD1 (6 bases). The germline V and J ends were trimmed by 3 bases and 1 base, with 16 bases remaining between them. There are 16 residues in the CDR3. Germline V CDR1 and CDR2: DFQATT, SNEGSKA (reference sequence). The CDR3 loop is CSASIHGTLSNQPQHF. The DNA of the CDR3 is TGCAGTGCTAGTATACATGGGACACTAAGCAATCAGCCCCAGCATTTT.

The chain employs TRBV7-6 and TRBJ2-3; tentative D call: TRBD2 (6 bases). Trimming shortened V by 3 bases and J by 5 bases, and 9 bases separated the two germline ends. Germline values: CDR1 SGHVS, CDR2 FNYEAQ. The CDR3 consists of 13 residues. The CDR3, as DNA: TGTGCCAGCAGCTTTGACGGGGGAGATACGCAGTATTTT. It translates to CASSFDGGDTQYF.

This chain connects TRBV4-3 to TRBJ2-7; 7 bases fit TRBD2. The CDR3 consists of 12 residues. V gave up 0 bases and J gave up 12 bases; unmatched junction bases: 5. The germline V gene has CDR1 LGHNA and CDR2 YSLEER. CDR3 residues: CASSQDGGGRYF. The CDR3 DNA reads TGCGCCAGCAGCCAAGATGGGGGGGGTCGGTACTTC.

This CDR3 reads CASSRDGSNQPQHF. The DNA of the CDR3 is TGCGCCAGCAGTCGGGACGGTAGCAATCAGCCCCAGCATTTT. The chain employs TRBV5-1 and TRBJ1-5; possibly TRBD1 for D (5 bases). This CDR3 contains 14 residues. The germline CDR1 and CDR2 sequences are SGHRS and YFSETQ. Trimming removed 5 bases at V and 0 bases at J, with 9 bases between.

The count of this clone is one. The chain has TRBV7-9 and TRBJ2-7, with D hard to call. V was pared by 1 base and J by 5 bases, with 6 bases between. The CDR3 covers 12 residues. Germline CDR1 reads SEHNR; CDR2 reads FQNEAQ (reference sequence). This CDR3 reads CASSLDPDEQYF. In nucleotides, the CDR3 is TGTGCCAGCAGCTTAGACCCGGACGAGCAGTACTTC. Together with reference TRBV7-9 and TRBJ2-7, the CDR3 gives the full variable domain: DTGVSQNPRHKITKRGQNVTFRCDPISEHNRLYWYRQTLGQGPEFLTYFQNEAQLEKSRLLSDRFSAERPKGSFSTLEIQRTEQGDSAMYLCASSLDPDEQYFGPGTRLTVT.

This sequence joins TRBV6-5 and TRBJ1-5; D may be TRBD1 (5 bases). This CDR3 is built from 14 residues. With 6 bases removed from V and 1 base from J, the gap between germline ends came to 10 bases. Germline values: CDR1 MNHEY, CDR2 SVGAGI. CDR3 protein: CASRRGGSNQPQHF. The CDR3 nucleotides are TGTGCCAGCAGGCGGGGGGGAAGCAATCAGCCCCAGCATTTT.

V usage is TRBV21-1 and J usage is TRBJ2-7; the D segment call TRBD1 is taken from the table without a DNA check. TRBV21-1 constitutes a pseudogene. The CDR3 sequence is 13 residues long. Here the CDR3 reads CASSKEGVDEQYF. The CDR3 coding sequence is TGTGCCAGCAGCAAGGAAGGGGTCGACGAGCAGTACTTC.

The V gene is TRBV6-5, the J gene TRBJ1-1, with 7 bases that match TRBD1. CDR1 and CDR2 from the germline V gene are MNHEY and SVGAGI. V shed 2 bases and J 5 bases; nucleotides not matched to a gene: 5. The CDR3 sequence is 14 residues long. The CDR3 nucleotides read TGTGCCAGCAGTTACCGACAGGGACAGACTGAAGCTTTCTTT. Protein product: CASSYRQGQTEAFF.